This T cell receptor beta chain was profiled in a study of OX40 agonist ivuxolimab in advanced cancers. General observations from the study: The study observed clonal expansion of CD4+ and CD8+ blood T cells by week 6 at 0.1 to 3.0 mg/kg. Some patients without response likewise showed low normalized clonal expansion.

Turning to this clone: No antigen is known for it.

Autoimmune disease history or systemic immunosuppression led to patient exclusion. Measured with immunoSEQ multiplex PCR; TCRdb has only the in-frame clones, and not every one. The sample has around 97,000 clones; less than 85% are singletons. CDR3 length: 15 amino acids. V gave up 0 bases and J gave up 6 bases, with 13 bases separating them. CDR1 and CDR2 (germline): LGHNA, YSLEER. The rearrangement links TRBV4-3 to TRBJ2-3; no definite D call. Sequencing used CD4+ or CD8+ T cells sorted from blood, obtained in a trial of the OX40 agonist ivuxolimab. This TCR derives from an adult with an advanced solid tumor such as melanoma, head and neck, liver or kidney cancer. DNA for the CDR3: TGCGCCAGCAGCCAAGATGGGCTGGAGACTGATACGCAGTATTTT. Translated: CASSQDGLETDTQYF.